These 22 T cell receptor beta chains were all obtained from the same sample, sequenced in a study of T cells in Graves' hyperthyroidism and ophthalmopathy (dated by TCRdb to between 2018 and 2021). Library preparation employed multiplex PCR. Data came from an Illumina HiSeq 2000. The TCR beta CDR3 regions were amplified from RNA transcripts. The first round of RT-PCR for the TCR CDR3 was performed with the HTBI primer set and the Qiagen OneStep RT-PCR kit. The public sequencing data were trimmed at Q25 with fastp and processed into clonotypes with MiXCR by TCRdb, which kept only in-frame beta chains. Rows with one shared CDR3 protein collapse into an entry with the most common genes and DNA. The sample profile shows about 380,000 distinct CDR3 sequences; around 20% of them were found once. The ten largest clones take up 40% of the sample. The source material was blood. These TCRs come from a man aged 18-30 years with Graves' ophthalmopathy.

At least ten counts were recorded for this clonotype. The chain employs TRBV3-1 and TRBJ1-6; 7 nucleotides agree with TRBD1. The CDR3 length is 16 residues. Trimming at V came to 2 bases and at J to 8 bases, leaving 9 bases not matched to a gene. CDR1 and CDR2 (germline): LGHDT, YNNKEL (reference sequence). The CDR3 DNA reads TGTGCCAGCAGCCAATTGACAGGGATTAAGGATTCACCCCTCCACTTT. As protein: CASSQLTGIKDSPLHF.

The chain uses TRBV5-1 and TRBJ1-1, with TRBD1 matching over 8 bases. CDR3 length: 14 amino acids. Germline values: CDR1 SGHRS, CDR2 YFSETQ. Losses at the gene ends were 2 bases for V and 7 bases for J; bases not matched to a gene: 7. The CDR3 region has the DNA TGCGCCAGCAGCTTCGGACAGGGAGGCGGTGAAGCTTTCTTT. Translating gives CASSFGQGGGEAFF.

The J gene is TRBJ1-4, the V gene TRBV6-5, with 10 positions matching TRBD1. Germline values: CDR1 MNHEY, CDR2 SVGAGI. The trim removed 2 bases at V and 10 bases at J, leaving 4 bases unmatched. This CDR3 is built from 14 residues. The CDR3 DNA reads TGTGCCAGCAGTTACGGACAGGGGGAAGGAAAACTGTTTTTT. This encodes CASSYGQGEGKLFF.

With respect to this clonotype: Possible read error: a much larger clone is one base away. This chain connects TRBV28 to TRBJ2-1; 13 nucleotides agree with TRBD2. The CDR3 sequence is 17 residues long. V shed 5 bases, J shed 8 bases, and the junction held 12 bases outside the gene matches. Germline V gene data show CDR1 as MDHEN and CDR2 as SYDVKM. The CDR3 spells CASSDQPLAGGPYEQFF. CDR3 bases: TGTGCCAGCAGTGACCAACCACTAGCGGGGGGGCCGTATGAGCAGTTCTTC.

This clonotype was picked up many times. This sequence joins TRBV6-5 and TRBJ2-1; D gene ambiguous. Per germline, CDR1 MNHEY and CDR2 SVGAGI. V was clipped by 1 base and J by 7 bases, with 8 bases between them. The CDR3 totals 13 residues. The DNA for the CDR3 is TGTGCCAGCAGTTACTTCGGACCAAATGAGCAGTTCTTC. It is translated as CASSYFGPNEQFF.

The rearrangement links TRBV29-1 to TRBJ1-2, with TRBD1 identical over 9 bases. Germline V gives CDR1 SQVTM, CDR2 ANQGSEA. Trimming at V came to 5 bases and at J to 0 bases, leaving 16 bases not matched to a gene. This CDR3 contains 18 residues. The CDR3 here is CSVSVPGQGPPPNYGYTF. As DNA, the CDR3 is TGCAGCGTTTCCGTCCCGGGACAGGGTCCGCCGCCTAACTATGGCTACACCTTC.

This clonotype was seen repeatedly, ten times or more. In DNA, the CDR3 is TGTGCCACCAGTGACGACAGTCGGCACACAGATACGCAGTATTTT. Translated, it gives CATSDDSRHTDTQYF. The V call is TRBV24-1, the J call TRBJ2-3; D may be TRBD1 (5 bases). There are 15 residues in the CDR3. Germline values: CDR1 KGHDR, CDR2 SFDVKD. V was trimmed by 4 bases and J by 2 bases, leaving 12 bases between them.

The J gene is TRBJ2-3, the V gene TRBV5-5, with D uncertain. V lost 3 bases and J 0 bases, leaving 14 bases between the germline ends. Germline V gives CDR1 SGHKS, CDR2 YYEKEE (reference sequence). CDR3 length equals 16 residues. CDR3 amino acids: CASSYFGSTSTDTQYF. The CDR3 DNA reads TGTGCCAGCAGCTATTTTGGGTCGACTAGCACAGATACGCAGTATTTT.

This clonotype was seen ten or more times. The J gene is TRBJ1-1, the V gene TRBV28; 7 nucleotides match TRBD1. This CDR3 region has 15 residues. From germline, CDR1 is MDHEN and CDR2 SYDVKM. The V gene end was trimmed by 4 bases and the J gene end by 1 base; junction bases not matched to a gene: 6. CDR3 sequence (DNA): TGTGCCAGCAGTTCCCAGGGGGTGGGGAACACTGAAGCTTTCTTT. Translated, it gives CASSSQGVGNTEAFF. The full variable domain, rest sourced from reference TRBV28 and TRBJ1-1, is DVKVTQSSRYLVKRTGEKVFLECVQDMDHENMFWYRQDPGLGLRLIYFSYDVKMKEKGDIPEGYSVSREKKERFSLILESASTNQTSMYLCASSSQGVGNTEAFFGQGTRLTVV.

The chain has TRBV9 and TRBJ1-1; possibly TRBD1 for D (5 bases). CDR3 length: 14 amino acids. Germline CDR1 and CDR2: SGDLS and YYNGEE. The V end lost 3 bases, the J end lost 4 bases, and 13 bases lay between the germline ends. CDR3 in DNA: TGTGCCAGCAGCGACGGGACGGCGGGCACTGAAGCTTTCTTT. It yields the protein CASSDGTAGTEAFF.

Only a few counts were recorded for this clonotype. The chain couples TRBV7-3 to TRBJ2-7; D might be TRBD2 (7 bases). The CDR3 contains 15 residues. The V gene lost 2 bases and the J gene lost 2 bases, with 13 bases spanning the gap. Looked up from germline, CDR1 is SGHTA and CDR2 is FQGTGA. The CDR3 DNA is TGTGCCAGCAGCTTATTATCGGGGGGCCCCTACGAGCAGTACTTC. This sequence encodes CASSLLSGGPYEQYF.

This clonotype was detected ten times or more. The chain uses TRBV7-8 and TRBJ2-3, with 9 nucleotides matching TRBD1. The CDR3 spans 16 residues. The germline CDR1 and CDR2 sequences are SGHVS and FQNEAQ. V gave up 2 bases and J gave up 2 bases; unmatched junction bases: 5. CDR3 sequence: CASSLLTGGHTDTQYF. The CDR3 DNA reads TGTGCCAGCAGCTTATTGACAGGGGGTCACACAGATACGCAGTATTTT.

This clonotype was observed many times. The chain combines TRBV7-8 with TRBJ2-3, with 10 bases lining up with TRBD2. In germline, CDR1 is SGHVS, CDR2 FQNEAQ. Unmatched junction bases numbered 7, after V lost 5 bases and J lost 2 bases. The CDR3 is 16 amino acids. The CDR3 nucleotides read TGTGCCAGCAGCGTGGCAGCGGGGGGGCTCACAGATACGCAGTATTTT. This sequence encodes CASSVAAGGLTDTQYF.

The chain has TRBV28 and TRBJ1-6, with a possible D match to TRBD1 (6 bases). With 3 bases removed from V and 6 bases from J, the gap between germline ends came to 15 bases. The CDR3 is 16 amino acids. Per the germline V gene, CDR1 is MDHEN and CDR2 is SYDVKM. The CDR3 region has the DNA TGTGCCAGCAGTTTGCGGACAGTTTCCCGTAATTCACCCCTCCACTTT. As protein: CASSLRTVSRNSPLHF.

In its sample, this clonotype was seen many times. The V gene is TRBV5-1, the J gene TRBJ2-3, with 7 bases fitting TRBD1. The CDR3 has 13 residues. Germline CDR1 SGHRS, CDR2 YFSETQ. After removal of 5 bases from V and 5 bases from J, the junction contained 5 bases not matched to a gene. CDR3 in amino acids: CASRTGVEDTQYF. Here the CDR3 DNA reads TGCGCCAGCAGAACAGGGGTTGAAGATACGCAGTATTTT.

There are many counts of this clonotype. The rearrangement joins TRBV18 to TRBJ2-3, with D possibly being TRBD1 or TRBD2 (5 bases each). The V and J ends lost 6 bases and 3 bases respectively, with 7 bases between them. The germline V gene has CDR1 KGHSH and CDR2 LQKENI. CDR3 size: 12 residues. The CDR3 DNA reads as TGTGCCAGCTCCGGGACGACAGATACGCAGTATTTT. It codes for CASSGTTDTQYF.

Comment on this clonotype: One junction end disagrees with the germline gene, perhaps due to a read error. This chain connects TRBV6-5 to TRBJ2-7; 8 nucleotides agree with TRBD1. The CDR3 is 12 amino acids. Germline values: CDR1 MNHEY, CDR2 SVGAGI. CDR3 sequence: CASNYRGNGQYF. The CDR3, as DNA: TGTGCCAGCAATTACAGGGGGAACGGGCAGTACTTC.

V gene TRBV20-1 combines with J gene TRBJ2-7; tentatively, D is TRBD1 or TRBD2 (6 bases each). Germline CDR1 is DFQATT and CDR2 is SNEGSKA (reference sequence). The CDR3 spans 14 residues. Deletions cut 0 bases from V and 1 base from J, with 10 bases between. The CDR3 spells CSARDPGASYEQYF. Written as DNA, the CDR3 is TGCAGTGCTAGAGATCCGGGGGCATCCTACGAGCAGTACTTC.

This chain joins TRBV6-5 and TRBJ1-2, with D perhaps matching TRBD1 (6 bases). Germline lookup yields CDR1 MNHEY and CDR2 SVGAGI. This CDR3 spans 14 amino acids. With 0 bases removed from V and 8 bases from J, the gap between germline ends came to 13 bases. CDR3 sequence (DNA): TGTGCCAGCAGTTACTCGGCAGGGGCGAGCGGCTACACCTTC. It yields the protein CASSYSAGASGYTF.

Notes on this clonotype: A much larger clone lies one base from this, so it may be a read error. The chain links TRBV7-3 to TRBJ2-7, with D tentatively TRBD1 or TRBD2 (5 bases each). Germline V gene lookup returns CDR1 SGHTA and CDR2 FQGTGA. The ends were cut back, 1 base at V and 5 bases at J, with 15 bases in the middle. This CDR3 is built from 15 residues. The CDR3 DNA reads TGTGCCAGCAGCTTAAGACAGAGGGTTGAAGACGAGCAGTACTTC. Protein sequence: CASSLRQRVEDEQYF.

The V call is TRBV4-1, the J call TRBJ2-2; D gene uncertain. The germline V gene has CDR1 MGHRA and CDR2 YSYEKL. The V and J ends lost 1 base and 0 bases respectively, with 9 bases between them. CDR3 length: 16 amino acids. CDR3 region: CASSQGRVSNTGELFF. The CDR3 DNA sequence: TGCGCCAGCAGCCAAGGACGGGTCTCGAACACCGGGGAGCTGTTTTTT.

This chain uses TRBV7-9 with TRBJ2-3; 10 nucleotides line up with TRBD2. Trimming at V came to 5 bases and at J to 12 bases, leaving 5 bases not matched to a gene. The germline V gene encodes CDR1 SEHNR and CDR2 FQNEAQ (reference sequence). The CDR3 consists of 12 residues. CDR3 sequence (DNA): TGTGCCAGCAGCCTTAGCGGGGGGTCACAGTATTTT. This encodes CASSLSGGSQYF. Using reference TRBV7-9 and TRBJ2-3 for the parts outside the CDR3, the full variable domain is DTGVSQNPRHKITKRGQNVTFRCDPISEHNRLYWYRQTLGQGPEFLTYFQNEAQLEKSRLLSDRFSAERPKGSFSTLEIQRTEQGDSAMYLCASSLSGGSQYFGPGTRLTVL.